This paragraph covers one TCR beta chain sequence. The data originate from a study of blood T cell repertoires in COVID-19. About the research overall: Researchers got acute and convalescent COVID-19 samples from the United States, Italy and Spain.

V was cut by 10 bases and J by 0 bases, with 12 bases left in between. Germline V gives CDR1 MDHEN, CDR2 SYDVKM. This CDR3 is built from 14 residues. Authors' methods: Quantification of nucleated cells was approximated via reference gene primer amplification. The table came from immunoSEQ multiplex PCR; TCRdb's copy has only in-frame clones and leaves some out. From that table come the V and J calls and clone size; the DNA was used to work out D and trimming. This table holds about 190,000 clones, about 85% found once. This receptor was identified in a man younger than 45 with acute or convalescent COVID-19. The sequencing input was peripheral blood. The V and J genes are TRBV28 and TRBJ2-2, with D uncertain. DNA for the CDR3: TGTGCCACCGAGAACTTCGCGAACACCGGGGAGCTGTTTTTT. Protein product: CATENFANTGELFF.